This T cell receptor beta chain was retrieved from a study of blood T cell repertoires in COVID-19. Clones were sequenced by immunoSEQ multiplex PCR, and TCRdb holds only the in-frame ones, with some missing. The data hold about 160,000 clones, with under 90% observed a single time. The CDR3 has 13 amino acids. Per the germline V gene, CDR1 is SGHRS and CDR2 is YFSETQ. Trimming removed 4 bases at V and 5 bases at J, with 12 bases between. Participants were aged about 18 to 89 years, lived in around 22 US areas, and enrolled virtually. Two negative PCRs, clearance, or symptom resolution were required of recovered Cohort 3 donors.

Sample: PBMCs or T cells enriched from blood (not recorded which). The chain joins TRBV5-1 to TRBJ2-5; tentatively, D is TRBD2 (7 bases). The clonotype was recovered from a woman aged 45-59 years who had recovered from COVID-19. The CDR3 nucleotides read TGCGCCAGCAGCGGGGGGGGCCAGGAGACCCAGTACTTC. Amino acids: CASSGGGQETQYF.